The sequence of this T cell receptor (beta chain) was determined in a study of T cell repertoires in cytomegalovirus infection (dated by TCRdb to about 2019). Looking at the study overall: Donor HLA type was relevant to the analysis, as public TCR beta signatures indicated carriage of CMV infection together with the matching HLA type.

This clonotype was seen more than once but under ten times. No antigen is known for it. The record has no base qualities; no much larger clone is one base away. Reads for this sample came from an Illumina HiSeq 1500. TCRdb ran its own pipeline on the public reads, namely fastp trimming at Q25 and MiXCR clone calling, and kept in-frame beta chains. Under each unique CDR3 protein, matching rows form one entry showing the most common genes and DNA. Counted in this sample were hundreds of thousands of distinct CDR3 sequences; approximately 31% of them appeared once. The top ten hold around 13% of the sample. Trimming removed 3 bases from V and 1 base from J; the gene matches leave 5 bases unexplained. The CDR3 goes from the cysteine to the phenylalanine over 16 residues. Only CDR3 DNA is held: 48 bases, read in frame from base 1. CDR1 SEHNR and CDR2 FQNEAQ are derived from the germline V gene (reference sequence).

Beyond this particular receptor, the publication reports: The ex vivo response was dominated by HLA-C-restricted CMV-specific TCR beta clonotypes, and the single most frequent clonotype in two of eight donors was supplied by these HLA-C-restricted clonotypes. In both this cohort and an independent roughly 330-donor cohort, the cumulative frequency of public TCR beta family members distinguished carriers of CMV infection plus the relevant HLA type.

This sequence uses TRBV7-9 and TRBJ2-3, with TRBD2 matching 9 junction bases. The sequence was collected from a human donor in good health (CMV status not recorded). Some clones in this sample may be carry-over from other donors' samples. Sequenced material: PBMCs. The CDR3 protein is CASSFPASGGTDTQYF. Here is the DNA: TGTGCCAGCAGCTTTCCGGCTAGCGGGGGCACAGATACGCAGTATTTT. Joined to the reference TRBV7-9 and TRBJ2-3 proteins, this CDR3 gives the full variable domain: DTGVSQNPRHKITKRGQNVTFRCDPISEHNRLYWYRQTLGQGPEFLTYFQNEAQLEKSRLLSDRFSAERPKGSFSTLEIQRTEQGDSAMYLCASSFPASGGTDTQYFGPGTRLTVL.